This record covers a single T cell receptor beta chain. Its antigen is still unknown. Sorted CD4+ subsets: naive, central memory, regulatory, stem cell-like memory (CD45RO/CCR7/CD25/CD127/CD95/CD27 panel). Sequenced material consisted of expressed TCRB transcripts (all of the isolated RNA was reverse transcribed). Generated by immunoSEQ multiplex PCR, the TCRdb table keeps only in-frame clones and is missing some. The sample contains more than 250,000 clones, around 24% of which appear only once. These data belong to a study of beta chain features in type 1 diabetes. The CDR3 is made up of 15 amino acids. Germline V gene lookup returns CDR1 SGHDN and CDR2 FVKESK. Trimming took 2 bases from V and 1 from J; bases not matched to a gene: 5. Study-level points and caveats: Small HLA sub-analyses could not settle whether HLA shapes TCRB rearrangement. Among type 1 diabetes patients, VDJ junctions had fewer insertions and more deletions. It was among patients, rather than healthy donors, that naive, central memory and Treg TCRB repertoires appeared more similar. The study found moderately but significantly shorter TCRB CDR3s in all four CD4+ subsets of Type 1 diabetes patients.

This rearrangement joins TRBV14 to TRBJ2-7; 7 positions agree with TRBD2. The sequenced sample consisted of naive CD4+ T cells from blood. This clonotype originated in a woman aged 25-40 years with type 1 diabetes. DNA of the CDR3: TGTGCCAGCAGCCAAAGCGGGACCGCTTCCTACGAGCAGTACTTC. This encodes CASSQSGTASYEQYF.